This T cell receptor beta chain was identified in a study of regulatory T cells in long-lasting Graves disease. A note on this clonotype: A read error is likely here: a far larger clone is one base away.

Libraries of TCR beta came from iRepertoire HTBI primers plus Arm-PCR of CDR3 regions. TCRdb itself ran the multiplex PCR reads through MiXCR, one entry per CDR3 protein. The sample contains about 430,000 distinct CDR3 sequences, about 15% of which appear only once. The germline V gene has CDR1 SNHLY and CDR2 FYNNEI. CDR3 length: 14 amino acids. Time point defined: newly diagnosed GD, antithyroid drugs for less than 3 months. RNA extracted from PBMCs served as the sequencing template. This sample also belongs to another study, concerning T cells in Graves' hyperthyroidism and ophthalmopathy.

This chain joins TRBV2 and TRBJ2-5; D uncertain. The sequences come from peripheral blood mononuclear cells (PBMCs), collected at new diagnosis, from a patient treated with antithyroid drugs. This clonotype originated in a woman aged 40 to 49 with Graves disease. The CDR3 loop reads CASSPPDGTETQHF. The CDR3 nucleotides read TGCGCCAGCAGCCCCCCCGACGGCACAGAGACCCAGCACTTC.